A selection of T cell receptor beta chains follows, all from one sample in a study of cytomegalovirus exposure and HLA in healthy donors. Sequencing used immunoSEQ multiplex PCR; TCRdb keeps in-frame clones, though not all of them. The profile shows approximately 150,000 clones, 80% to 85% of them singletons. Sequencing was carried out using PBMCs. Receptor source: a male donor in good health and CMV-seronegative. Each CDR3 is given with its conserved first and last residue. The D gene is left open where the match is weak. Only part of the rows carry a size: once, few, many, or a class if the clone is expanded.

length	V	D	J	size	CDR3	DNA
15	TRBV6-6	.	TRBJ2-7	.	CASSYSKGFTYEQYF	TGTGCCAGCAGTTACTCGAAGGGGTTCACCTACGAGCAGTACTTC
14	TRBV5-1	.	TRBJ1-4	.	CASRRTLGKEKLFF	TGCGCCAGCAGGAGGACATTGGGGAAGGAAAAACTGTTTTTT
13	TRBV5-1	.	TRBJ2-1	.	CASSSGHGGEQFF	TGCGCCAGCAGCTCCGGACACGGGGGTGAGCAGTTCTTC
14	TRBV19	.	TRBJ1-5	few	CASSIRQSDQPQHF	TGTGCCAGTAGTATACGACAGTCCGATCAGCCCCAGCATTTT
12	TRBV2	.	TRBJ1-2	.	CASSDSGNGYTF	TGTGCCAGCAGTGACAGTGGCAATGGCTACACCTTC
15	TRBV2	TRBD2	TRBJ2-4	.	CASSAEREVLNIQYF	TGTGCCAGCAGTGCGGAGCGGGAGGTTTTAAACATTCAGTACTTC
16	TRBV4-1	.	TRBJ1-1	.	CASSSSLGAVNTEAFF	TGCGCCAGCAGCTCAAGCCTGGGGGCAGTGAACACTGAAGCTTTCTTT
16	TRBV7-9	.	TRBJ2-3	.	CASSLEAGLRTDTQYF	TGTGCCAGCAGCTTAGAGGCAGGGCTTCGCACAGATACGCAGTATTTT
17	TRBV19	TRBD1	TRBJ2-1	.	CASSIESTGLSYNEQFF	TGTGCCAGTAGTATTGAATCGACAGGGTTATCCTACAATGAGCAGTTCTTC
16	TRBV11-2	TRBD1	TRBJ2-3	.	CASSSSPGQNTDTQYF	TGTGCCAGCAGCTCATCCCCGGGACAGAACACAGATACGCAGTATTTT
14	TRBV4-1	TRBD1	TRBJ1-2	.	CASSHLGTGSGYTF	TGCGCCAGCAGCCACCTAGGGACAGGGAGCGGCTACACCTTC
14	TRBV11-3	.	TRBJ2-2	few	CASSSRGYTGELFF	TGTGCCAGCAGCTCTCGAGGGTACACCGGGGAGCTGTTTTTT
13	TRBV4-1	.	TRBJ2-7	.	CASSQGAVYEQYF	TGCGCCAGCAGCCAAGGGGCAGTCTACGAGCAGTACTTC
15	TRBV6-1	TRBD2	TRBJ2-2	.	CASTRAGVNTGELFF	TGTGCCAGCACCCGGGCGGGAGTCAACACCGGGGAGCTGTTTTTT
13	TRBV2	TRBD1	TRBJ2-5	.	CASRRTGGETQYF	TGTGCCAGCAGGAGGACAGGGGGAGAGACCCAGTACTTC
15	TRBV9	.	TRBJ2-7	.	CASSVATGLTYEQYF	TGTGCCAGCAGCGTAGCAACAGGATTAACCTACGAGCAGTACTTC
14	TRBV28	TRBD2	TRBJ2-1	.	CASSTLLAGDEQFF	TGTGCCAGCAGCACCTTACTAGCGGGAGATGAGCAGTTCTTC
15	TRBV6-1	TRBD2	TRBJ2-3	.	CASSVLAGGPDTQYF	TGTGCCAGCAGCGTACTAGCGGGGGGGCCAGATACGCAGTATTTT
14	TRBV5-8	.	TRBJ2-5	.	CASSLAGFEETQYF	TGTGCCAGCAGCTTGGCCGGGTTTGAGGAGACCCAGTACTTC
18	TRBV11-2	TRBD2	TRBJ2-7	.	CASSSLSRTSGRDYEQYF	TGTGCCAGCAGCTCCCTCTCCCGGACTAGCGGGAGGGACTACGAGCAGTACTTC
19	TRBV5-4	TRBD2	TRBJ2-2	.	CASSPTGLAGGLNTGELFF	TGTGCCAGCAGCCCAACGGGACTAGCGGGGGGGTTAAACACCGGGGAGCTGTTTTTT
13	TRBV15	TRBD1	TRBJ2-1	.	CATSRDRVYEQFF	TGTGCCACCAGCAGGGACAGGGTGTATGAGCAGTTCTTC
20	TRBV7-6	TRBD2	TRBJ2-1	.	CASSAGFTPGLAGGYNEQFF	TGTGCCAGCAGCGCTGGCTTTACTCCGGGACTAGCGGGAGGTTACAATGAGCAGTTCTTC
14	TRBV7-6	TRBD1	TRBJ2-7	few	CASSAGQGAYEQYF	TGTGCCAGCAGCGCCGGACAGGGAGCCTACGAGCAGTACTTC
13	TRBV6-4	.	TRBJ1-1	.	CASSDSRDTEAFF	TGTGCCAGCAGTGACTCGAGGGACACCGAAGCTTTCTTT
14	TRBV10-3	TRBD1	TRBJ1-2	.	CAISDLGQVEGYTF	TGTGCCATCAGTGACCTGGGACAGGTGGAGGGCTACACCTTC
16	TRBV6-5	TRBD2	TRBJ2-5	.	CASSLLAGGPMETQYF	TGTGCCAGCAGTTTACTAGCGGGAGGGCCAATGGAGACCCAGTACTTC
15	TRBV15	.	TRBJ2-2	.	CATSAHGPNTGELFF	TGTGCCACCAGCGCCCATGGGCCGAACACCGGGGAGCTGTTTTTT
14	TRBV28	TRBD1	TRBJ2-3	.	CASRDRSSTDTQYF	TGTGCCAGCAGGGACAGGTCTAGCACAGATACGCAGTATTTT
13	TRBV28	.	TRBJ2-7	.	CASSTGPTYEQYF	TGTGCCAGTTCGACAGGACCTACCTACGAGCAGTACTTC
13	TRBV28	TRBD1	TRBJ2-5	.	CATGDRIEGTQYF	TGTGCCACCGGGGACAGAATAGAAGGGACCCAGTACTTC
13	TRBV5-4	TRBD1	TRBJ2-5	.	CASSQGQGETQYF	TGTGCCAGCAGCCAGGGACAGGGAGAGACCCAGTACTTC
13	TRBV6-1	TRBD1	TRBJ1-2	.	CASSLGQDYGYTF	TGTGCCAGCAGCCTCGGACAGGACTATGGCTACACCTTC
18	TRBV7-6	TRBD1	TRBJ2-6	.	CASSPHLTGEAGANVLTF	TGTGCCAGCAGCCCCCACCTGACAGGGGAGGCAGGGGCCAACGTCCTGACTTTC
18	TRBV18	.	TRBJ1-5	.	CASSRLASTGSDGQPQHF	TGTGCCAGCTCCCGACTGGCCAGTACAGGGAGCGACGGTCAGCCCCAGCATTTT
17	TRBV28	.	TRBJ1-2	.	CASSESQGTLWVYGYTF	TGTGCCAGCAGCGAAAGCCAGGGAACCCTATGGGTCTATGGCTACACCTTC
19	TRBV5-4	TRBD2	TRBJ2-3	.	CASSLGQLGTSGRTDTQYF	TGTGCCAGCAGCTTGGGGCAGCTAGGGACTAGCGGGAGGACAGATACGCAGTATTTT
15	TRBV27	TRBD1	TRBJ1-4	once	CASSSPGGVSEKLFF	TGTGCCAGCAGTTCACCAGGGGGTGTGAGTGAAAAACTGTTTTTT
14	TRBV7-9	TRBD1	TRBJ2-7	.	CASSPYRGQDEQYF	TGTGCCAGCAGCCCCTACAGGGGGCAGGACGAGCAGTACTTC
16	TRBV7-9	.	TRBJ1-3	few	CASSPPGGSSGNTIYF	TGTGCCAGCAGCCCACCGGGGGGTTCCTCTGGAAACACCATATATTTT
11	TRBV10-3	TRBD1	TRBJ2-1	.	CATDSRDRRFF	TGTGCCACCGATTCGAGGGACAGGAGGTTCTTC
12	TRBV5-1	TRBD2	TRBJ2-7	.	CASSFGGGEQYF	TGCGCCAGCAGCTTCGGGGGGGGCGAGCAGTACTTC
15	TRBV7-9	.	TRBJ1-4	.	CASSLAVGRGEKLFF	TGTGCCAGCAGCTTAGCGGTGGGAAGGGGAGAAAAACTGTTTTTT
14	TRBV2	TRBD1	TRBJ1-2	.	CASSAQRTGAGYTF	TGTGCCAGCAGTGCTCAACGGACAGGGGCGGGCTACACCTTC
12	TRBV7-2	.	TRBJ1-1	.	CASTLGGTEAFF	TGTGCCAGCACCTTGGGGGGGACTGAAGCTTTCTTT
16	TRBV5-1	.	TRBJ2-1	once	CASSHQQGYGGNEQFF	TGCGCCAGCAGCCACCAACAGGGTTACGGTGGCAATGAGCAGTTCTTC
14	TRBV16	TRBD1	TRBJ1-2	once	CASSPKGAFFGYTF	TGTGCCAGCAGCCCTAAGGGGGCCTTCTTTGGCTACACCTTC
13	TRBV15	.	TRBJ1-5	.	CATSRDPGQPQHF	TGTGCCACCAGCAGAGATCCGGGTCAGCCCCAGCATTTT
18	TRBV10-3	.	TRBJ2-1	.	CAISEVTPVASSYNEQFF	TGTGCCATCAGTGAGGTAACACCTGTAGCCAGCTCCTACAATGAGCAGTTCTTC
17	TRBV27	TRBD1	TRBJ1-6	.	CASSLSGTGGLSSPLHF	TGTGCCAGCAGTTTATCGGGGACAGGGGGCCTTAGTTCACCCCTCCACTTT
18	TRBV11-2	TRBD1	TRBJ1-1	.	CASSAYRGANYRNTEAFF	TGTGCCAGCAGCGCGTACAGGGGAGCCAATTATAGGAACACTGAAGCTTTCTTT
15	TRBV7-9	.	TRBJ1-2	.	CASSETIPAGYGYTF	TGTGCCAGCAGCGAGACCATCCCCGCGGGCTATGGCTACACCTTC
13	TRBV6-6	TRBD2	TRBJ2-5	.	CASQAGGPETQYF	TGTGCCAGTCAAGCGGGAGGACCAGAGACCCAGTACTTC
17	TRBV9	.	TRBJ2-3	once	CASSVEGDWLSTDTQYF	TGTGCCAGCAGCGTAGAAGGGGACTGGCTCAGCACAGATACGCAGTATTTT
14	TRBV4-3	.	TRBJ1-3	.	CASSRTGSGNTIYF	TGCGCCAGCAGCCGCACCGGCTCTGGAAACACCATATATTTT
15	TRBV27	TRBD1	TRBJ1-2	.	CASSLQGAANYGYTF	TGTGCCAGCAGTTTACAGGGGGCTGCTAACTATGGCTACACCTTC
15	TRBV4-1	.	TRBJ2-7	.	CASSQEVQGPVEQYF	TGCGCCAGCAGCCAAGAGGTTCAGGGCCCGGTCGAGCAGTACTTC
14	TRBV19	TRBD2	TRBJ2-7	.	CASSRREMVYEQYF	TGTGCCAGTAGTAGGCGGGAGATGGTTTACGAGCAGTACTTC